This entry features one T cell receptor beta chain sequence. Its target is unknown. The data were taken from a study of cytomegalovirus exposure and HLA in healthy donors. Overall study results and limits: HLA alleles showed associations with 16,951 TCR beta sequences in a later analysis, at a 0.05 false discovery rate. A later analysis reported that several of the most significant clusters appeared to be linked to common viral pathogens, among them Epstein-Barr virus. The authors later linked a missense DCLRE1C variant to TCR beta V- and J-gene trimming.

13 Jbeta primers and 60 Vbeta primers were used for the PCR. TCRdb's table, derived via immunoSEQ multiplex PCR, lists solely in-frame clones and lacks some. The table shows under 200,000 clones, with 79% occurring only once. The TCR comes from a woman aged 25 to 45 in good health and CMV-seropositive. Specimen: PBMCs.

As DNA, the CDR3 is TGTGCCAGTAGTATAGACCCCCCCCCGCGGGTCACCGGGGAGCTGTTTTTT. Amino acids: CASSIDPPPRVTGELFF. V usage is TRBV19 and J usage is TRBJ2-2; weak D call: TRBD2 (5 bases). The V gene's germline CDR1 is LNHDA and CDR2 SQIVND (reference sequence). The V gene lost 0 bases and the J gene lost 4 bases, with 15 bases spanning the gap. The CDR3 loop spans 17 amino acids. The full variable domain, rest sourced from reference TRBV19 and TRBJ2-2, is DGGITQSPKYLFRKEGQNVTLSCEQNLNHDAMYWYRQDPGQGLRLIYYSQIVNDFQKGDIAEGYSVSREKKESFPLTVTSAQKNPTAFYLCASSIDPPPRVTGELFFGEGSRLTVL.